This passage covers 28 T cell receptor beta chains from one sample sequenced in a study of T cell responses to AZD1222 COVID-19 vaccine. This table comes from immunoSEQ multiplex PCR, and its TCRdb copy is limited to in-frame clones, with some not included. The sample lists tens of thousands of clones, over 70% seen once, with roughly 14% in the top ten. The sample here was peripheral blood, taken on day 0 of AZD1222 vaccination. These receptors originate from an adult in good health.

The gene calls are TRBV7-2 and TRBJ2-1; D unresolved. Germline values: CDR1 SGHTA, CDR2 FQGNSA. CDR3 length equals 17 residues. With 1 base removed from V and 0 bases from J, the gap between germline ends came to 13 bases. The CDR3 DNA reads as TGTGCCAGCAGCTTAGTCTCGACTCGAAGCTCCTACAATGAGCAGTTCTTC. Amino acid sequence: CASSLVSTRSSYNEQFF.

The V and J genes are TRBV12-3 or TRBV12-4 and TRBJ2-5, with 8 nucleotides matching TRBD1. J lost 5 bases, V lost 5 bases, and 4 bases had no gene match. CDR3 length: 13 amino acids. The CDR3 sequence is CASSDGQGETQYF. CDR3 in DNA: TGTGCCAGCAGTGATGGACAGGGTGAGACCCAGTACTTC.

This clone is medium-sized (0.01 to 0.1%) within its sample. The V and J genes are TRBV11-3 and TRBJ2-2; D possibly corresponds to TRBD2 (5 bases). V was clipped by 5 bases and J by 3 bases, with 10 bases between them. Germline V CDR1 and CDR2: SGHNT, YENEEA. The CDR3 has 14 amino acids. The CDR3 region is CASSPRGYTGELFF. DNA for the CDR3: TGTGCCAGCAGCCCCCGGGGATACACCGGGGAGCTGTTTTTT.

Remarks on this clone: This sample includes further DNA sequences coding for the same CDR3. The chain links TRBV7-2 to TRBJ1-1; D is unclear. Germline CDR1 reads SGHTA; CDR2 reads FQGNSA. This CDR3 spans 13 amino acids. V was cut by 3 bases and J by 1 base, with 6 bases left in between. In DNA form, the CDR3 reads TGTGCCAGCAGCTTGAACAGGAACACTGAAGCTTTCTTT. Translated, it gives CASSLNRNTEAFF.

The chain employs TRBV18 and TRBJ2-7, with no clear D. The V and J ends lost 2 bases and 3 bases respectively, with 8 bases between them. The germline gives CDR1 KGHSH, CDR2 LQKENI. This CDR3 has 13 residues. The CDR3 sequence is CASSPVRYYEQYF. CDR3 nucleotide sequence: TGTGCCAGCTCACCAGTACGGTACTACGAGCAGTACTTC. The full variable domain, rest sourced from reference TRBV18 and TRBJ2-7, is NAGVMQNPRHLVRRRGQEARLRCSPMKGHSHVYWYRQLPEEGLKFMVYLQKENIIDESGMPKERFSAEFPKEGPSILRIQQVVRGDSAAYFCASSPVRYYEQYFGPGTRLTVT.

This rearrangement joins TRBV12-3 or TRBV12-4 to TRBJ2-7; D is unclear. Trimming stripped 9 bases from V and 2 bases from J, with 14 bases between. The CDR3 totals 13 residues. The DNA of the CDR3 is TGTGCCAGTTCGACTTCGCCCACCTACGAGCAGTACTTC. It is translated as CASSTSPTYEQYF.

The chain carries TRBV27 and TRBJ2-5; a weak D match, TRBD1 (6 bases). There are 14 residues in the CDR3. V gave up 6 bases and J gave up 4 bases, with 15 bases separating them. Germline CDR1 reads MNHEY; CDR2 reads SMNVEV (reference sequence). The CDR3 DNA follows: TGTGCCAGCAGGCTACAGGGATTTAGAGAGACCCAGTACTTC. The encoded protein is CASRLQGFRETQYF.

The genes are TRBV12-3 or TRBV12-4 and TRBJ2-3; D is undetermined. V lost 6 bases and J lost 7, with 11 bases in between. CDR3 length equals 12 residues. The CDR3 region has the DNA TGTGCCAGCAGCGCGCTGTCGTATACGCAGTATTTT. It translates to CASSALSYTQYF.

V is TRBV30 and J is TRBJ2-5; D unresolved. The ends were cut back, 0 bases at V and 5 bases at J, with 10 bases in the middle. There are 13 residues in the CDR3. Looked up from germline, CDR1 is GTSNPN and CDR2 is SVGIG (reference sequence). CDR3 in amino acids: CAWSVGVPETQYF. The CDR3, as DNA: TGTGCCTGGAGTGTAGGCGTACCGGAGACCCAGTACTTC.

V is TRBV10-3 and J is TRBJ2-5, with 8 bases fitting TRBD1. Per germline, CDR1 ENHRY and CDR2 SYGVKD. V gave up 8 bases and J gave up 2 bases; unmatched junction bases: 13. This CDR3 comprises 16 residues. The chain's CDR3 is CAIAKGTGVPQETQYF. The CDR3 nucleotides are TGTGCCATCGCAAAAGGGACAGGCGTTCCGCAAGAGACCCAGTACTTC.

The chain couples TRBV27 to TRBJ2-1, with TRBD2 matching over 13 bases. The CDR3 has 14 residues. V lost 2 bases to trimming and J lost 12 bases; unmatched junction nucleotides: 4. The germline V gene encodes CDR1 MNHEY and CDR2 SMNVEV (reference sequence). The CDR3, as DNA: TGTGCCAGCAGTTTAGGGACTAGCGGGATTGCGCAGTTCTTC. This codes for CASSLGTSGIAQFF.

The genes are TRBV6-5 and TRBJ2-3, with D tentatively TRBD1 (5 bases). This CDR3 has 13 amino acids. The germline V gene encodes CDR1 MNHEY and CDR2 SVGAGI. V lost 6 bases to trimming and J lost 2 bases, with 9 bases between them. The CDR3 nucleotides are TGTGCCAGCAGCAGGGTTTCCACAGATACGCAGTATTTT. Its translation: CASSRVSTDTQYF.

This chain uses TRBV29-1 with TRBJ1-5; weak D call: TRBD1 (6 bases). This CDR3 comprises 13 residues. The V end lost 6 bases, the J end lost 3 bases, and 12 bases lay between the germline ends. Germline loops: CDR1 SQVTM, CDR2 ANQGSEA. CDR3 sequence (DNA): TGCAGCGTCCGGGACAACTTCAATCAGCCCCAGCATTTT. It yields the protein CSVRDNFNQPQHF.

The chain employs TRBV7-9 and TRBJ2-1; possibly TRBD1 for D (9 bases). CDR1 is SEHNR, CDR2 FQNEAQ, per germline (reference sequence). The V gene lost 5 bases and the J gene lost 5 bases, with 28 bases spanning the gap. The CDR3 totals 19 residues. CDR3 sequence: CASSPGTGLTGGPDNEQFF. In DNA form, the CDR3 reads TGTGCCAGCAGCCCCGGGACAGGGTTAACGGGAGGGCCGGACAATGAGCAGTTCTTC. Full variable domain (outside the CDR3, taken from reference TRBV7-9 and TRBJ2-1): DTGVSQNPRHKITKRGQNVTFRCDPISEHNRLYWYRQTLGQGPEFLTYFQNEAQLEKSRLLSDRFSAERPKGSFSTLEIQRTEQGDSAMYLCASSPGTGLTGGPDNEQFFGPGTRLTVL.

This clone was detected only a few times. This sequence joins TRBV7-9 and TRBJ2-3, with D possibly TRBD1 on 5 matching bases. This CDR3 spans 13 amino acids. The germline V and J ends were trimmed by 8 bases and 4 bases, with 13 bases remaining between them. CDR1 and CDR2 (germline): SEHNR, FQNEAQ (reference sequence). CDR3 nucleotide sequence: TGTGCCAGCCTAGGGGCGCCCCCAGATACGCAGTATTTT. Encoded protein: CASLGAPPDTQYF. Together with reference TRBV7-9 and TRBJ2-3, the CDR3 gives the full variable domain: DTGVSQNPRHKITKRGQNVTFRCDPISEHNRLYWYRQTLGQGPEFLTYFQNEAQLEKSRLLSDRFSAERPKGSFSTLEIQRTEQGDSAMYLCASLGAPPDTQYFGPGTRLTVL.

The chain has TRBV7-2 and TRBJ2-3; D remains unclear. The CDR3 loop spans 16 amino acids. Trimming shortened V by 1 base and J by 0 bases, and 11 bases separated the two germline ends. Germline CDR1 is SGHTA and CDR2 is FQGNSA. The CDR3 loop reads CASSLVAASSTDTQYF. The DNA of the CDR3 is TGTGCCAGCAGCTTAGTTGCGGCTTCTAGCACAGATACGCAGTATTTT.

V is TRBV5-1 and J is TRBJ2-3; 10 bases map to TRBD1. After removal of 0 bases from V and 3 bases from J, the junction contained 1 base not matched to a gene. This CDR3 has 15 residues. The germline V gene has CDR1 SGHRS and CDR2 YFSETQ. DNA for the CDR3: TGCGCCAGCAGCTTGGGACAGGGGGCTACAGATACGCAGTATTTT. Its protein product is CASSLGQGATDTQYF.

This clone showed up just once. The chain combines TRBV7-9 with TRBJ1-1; D gene unclear. Germline lookup yields CDR1 SEHNR and CDR2 FQNEAQ (reference sequence). Trimming took 5 bases from V and 1 from J, leaving 14 bases between them. This CDR3 is 15 amino acids long. The CDR3 DNA follows: TGTGCCAGCAGCCGAGGTTCGGGAGGGAACACTGAAGCTTTCTTT. This translates into CASSRGSGGNTEAFF.

The chain recombines TRBV29-1 with TRBJ2-7; a weak D match, TRBD2 (6 bases). Trimming pared 5 bases from V and 6 bases from J, leaving 17 bases between. The CDR3 spans 13 residues. CDR1 and CDR2 from the germline V gene are SQVTM and ANQGSEA. The CDR3 reads CSVTLGGKGEQYF. For the CDR3, the DNA is TGCAGCGTTACCCTCGGGGGAAAGGGCGAGCAGTACTTC.

The V call is TRBV9, the J call TRBJ1-6, with unresolved D. The CDR3 sequence is 14 residues long. The germline CDR1 and CDR2 sequences are SGDLS and YYNGEE. V gave up 0 bases and J gave up 6 bases, with 7 bases separating them. The CDR3 spells CASSVEIVNSPLHF. CDR3 sequence (DNA): TGTGCCAGCAGCGTAGAAATTGTTAATTCACCCCTCCACTTT.

This clone was recorded once. This chain uses TRBV15 with TRBJ2-1, with TRBD2 identical over 8 bases. The CDR3 extends over 18 amino acids. CDR1 LNHNV and CDR2 YYDKDF come from the germline V gene (reference sequence). Germline trimming cut 1 base from V and 5 bases from J; bases unmatched to any gene: 13. CDR3 in DNA: TGTGCCACCAGCAGAGGCCGAATAGCGGGAAGAACGAACAATGAGCAGTTCTTC. Translated: CATSRGRIAGRTNNEQFF.

The chain uses TRBV7-9 and TRBJ2-2; 7 bases agree with TRBD2. J lost 5 bases, V lost 5 bases, and 5 bases had no gene match. Germline CDR1 SEHNR, CDR2 FQNEAQ (reference sequence). The CDR3 is 14 residues long. Written as DNA, the CDR3 is TGTGCCAGCAGCCTACTAGCGACTACCGGGGAGCTGTTTTTT. Encoded protein: CASSLLATTGELFF.

This clone was detected only once. The CDR3 reads CSATPLGVEAFF. The CDR3 bases are TGCAGCGCCACCCCATTGGGAGTTGAAGCTTTCTTT. The chain recombines TRBV29-1 with TRBJ1-1; no definite D call. The V and J ends lost 7 bases and 7 bases respectively, with 16 bases between them. The CDR3 extends over 12 amino acids. Germline V gene sequence: CDR1 SQVTM, CDR2 ANQGSEA.

This chain uses TRBV30 with TRBJ1-1, with a tentative D call TRBD1 (6 bases). Germline V gene data show CDR1 as GTSNPN and CDR2 as SVGIG (reference sequence). V lost 4 bases and J lost 4, with 10 bases in between. The CDR3 has 12 amino acids. The CDR3 DNA is TGTGCCTGGAAGGGGGGCCCCACTGAAGCTTTCTTT. Protein sequence: CAWKGGPTEAFF. Full variable domain (remainder filled in from reference TRBV30 and TRBJ1-1): SQTIHQWPATLVQPVGSPLSLECTVEGTSNPNLYWYRQAAGRGLQLLFYSVGIGQISSEVPQNLSASRPQDRQFILSSKKLLLSDSGFYLCAWKGGPTEAFFGQGTRLTVV.

V and J are TRBV5-1 and TRBJ1-1, with D maybe TRBD1 (5 bases). V dropped 4 bases and J dropped 0 bases, with 10 bases sitting between them. This CDR3 is 14 amino acids long. Germline values: CDR1 SGHRS, CDR2 YFSETQ. The CDR3 coding sequence is TGCGCCAGCAGCCATGGGACGGTGAACACTGAAGCTTTCTTT. Its translation is CASSHGTVNTEAFF.

V gene TRBV6-1 combines with J gene TRBJ2-7; D uncertain. This CDR3 has 11 amino acids. Germline-derived CDR1 and CDR2 are MNHNS and SASEGT. Deletions cut 2 bases from V and 5 bases from J, with 4 bases between. CDR3 sequence reads: CASSEPNEQYF. The CDR3 nucleotides are TGTGCCAGCAGTGAACCGAACGAGCAGTACTTC.

The chain carries TRBV20-1 and TRBJ2-1, with TRBD1 matching 12 bases. From germline, CDR1 is DFQATT and CDR2 SNEGSKA (reference sequence). This CDR3 comprises 14 residues. V lost 3 bases, J lost 7 bases, and 4 bases stayed unmatched. In DNA form, the CDR3 reads TGCAGTGCTAGTAAGGGACAGGGGGCGAATGAGCAGTTCTTC. It yields the protein CSASKGQGANEQFF.

J is TRBJ1-1 and V is TRBV5-1; 8 bases agree with TRBD1. V trimming: 4 bases; J trimming: 4 bases; junction bases outside the gene matches: 12. The CDR3 sequence is 16 residues long. Germline CDR1 and CDR2: SGHRS and YFSETQ. CDR3 coding DNA: TGCGCCAGCAGCCTGATGGCAGGGGGCTTAGGCACTGAAGCTTTCTTT. As protein: CASSLMAGGLGTEAFF.